The 25 T cell receptor beta chains listed next were all sequenced from one sample in a study of spatial heterogeneity in lung cancer. Stated time point: sample taken at primary tumor resection. Unsorted whole RNA from tumor, nontumor lung or frozen PBMC underwent sequencing. Using its own MiXCR run on the 5' RACE reads, TCRdb lists one record per CDR3 protein. This sample carries under 100,000 distinct CDR3 sequences, over 8.5% of them seen once, and the ten largest clones take about 7%. The sequenced sample was PBMCs, obtained at surgery. These TCRs come from a male donor with early-stage non-small cell lung cancer.

The chain links TRBV10-3 to TRBJ2-3; D is unclear. This CDR3 is built from 13 residues. Trimming left V 3 bases short and J 0 bases short, with 4 bases between. CDR1 is ENHRY, CDR2 SYGVKD, per germline. The CDR3 DNA sequence: TGTGCCATCAGTGAAAGTAGCACAGATACGCAGTATTTT. Encoded protein: CAISESSTDTQYF.

This clonotype was seen at least ten times. The chain is built from TRBV18 and TRBJ1-1; 9 nucleotides align to TRBD1. V was pared by 3 bases and J by 5 bases, with 10 bases of the junction left unmatched. In germline, CDR1 is KGHSH, CDR2 LQKENI. The CDR3 consists of 16 residues. In DNA, the CDR3 is TGTGCCAGCTCACCGCAGGACAGGGGATTGAGGACTGAAGCTTTCTTT. Translated, it gives CASSPQDRGLRTEAFF.

In its sample, this clonotype was seen many times. This chain connects TRBV3-1 to TRBJ2-1; no clear D gene. CDR3 size: 13 residues. Germline-derived CDR1 and CDR2 are LGHDT and YNNKEL (reference sequence). Between the trimmed V and J ends, which lost 3 bases and 5 bases, there was a span of 8 bases. CDR3 protein: CASSHLDHNEQFF. Written as DNA, the CDR3 is TGTGCCAGCAGCCACCTGGACCACAATGAGCAGTTCTTC.

This clonotype was detected many times. The chain joins TRBV7-2 to TRBJ2-3; D gene unclear. The CDR3 sequence is 15 residues long. Germline V gene sequence: CDR1 SGHTA, CDR2 FQGNSA. The ends were cut back, 5 bases at V and 4 bases at J, with 16 bases in the middle. CDR3 bases: TGTGCCAGCAGCGCAACCGGAGCAGGCGCAGATACGCAGTATTTT. Its protein is CASSATGAGADTQYF.

This clonotype was seen many times. This chain connects TRBV11-2 to TRBJ2-1, with D possibly being TRBD2 (5 bases). Germline CDR1 is SGHAT and CDR2 is FQNNGV. V was shortened by 5 bases and J by 11 bases, with 19 bases between the two germline ends. The CDR3 totals 14 residues. CDR3 in amino acids: CASSAGRVNLKQFF. Written as DNA, the CDR3 is TGTGCCAGCAGCGCCGGGCGGGTGAATCTCAAGCAGTTCTTC.

The table lists this clonotype with many counts. The V gene is TRBV12-3 or TRBV12-4, the J gene TRBJ2-4; D may be TRBD1 (6 bases). CDR3 length: 16 residues. The V and J ends lost 5 bases and 5 bases respectively, with 19 bases between them. The CDR3: CASSPPRGSGQNIQYF. The DNA for the CDR3 is TGTGCCAGCAGTCCCCCCAGGGGCAGTGGTCAAAACATTCAGTACTTC.

This clonotype was counted between two and nine times. The chain carries TRBV5-1 and TRBJ2-5; tentative D call: TRBD1 (7 bases). CDR3 length: 15 amino acids. Germline V gene lookup returns CDR1 SGHRS and CDR2 YFSETQ. Trimming removed 2 bases at V and 2 bases at J, with 13 bases between. CDR3 sequence (DNA): TGCGCCAGCAGCTTACTGCAGGGGGGACAAGAGACCCAGTACTTC. It translates to CASSLLQGGQETQYF.

The chain employs TRBV2 and TRBJ2-1, with 10 bases fitting TRBD2. The V and J ends lost 4 bases and 6 bases, in that order; junction bases with no gene match: 9. The germline V gene has CDR1 SNHLY and CDR2 FYNNEI. This CDR3 has 16 amino acids. DNA for the CDR3: TGTGCCAGCAGTGGACTGGGTAGCGGGAGGATCAATGAGCAGTTCTTC. It yields the protein CASSGLGSGRINEQFF.

This clonotype was found many times. V is TRBV9 and J is TRBJ1-6; 8 nucleotides line up with TRBD1. This CDR3 contains 16 residues. Trimming at V came to 4 bases and at J to 10 bases, leaving 13 bases not matched to a gene. In germline, CDR1 is SGDLS, CDR2 YYNGEE. CDR3 in amino acids: CASSTSGPGGNSPLHF. The CDR3 DNA reads TGTGCCAGCAGCACCAGCGGGCCAGGGGGCAACTCACCCCTCCACTTT.

This clonotype has at least ten counts. The chain employs TRBV10-3 and TRBJ2-5; D may be TRBD2 (6 bases). V was pared by 5 bases and J by 2 bases, with 9 bases between. This CDR3 has 13 residues. CDR1 ENHRY and CDR2 SYGVKD come from the germline V gene. The CDR3 DNA is TGTGCCATCAGTAAAGGACTACAAGAGACCCAGTACTTC. Protein sequence: CAISKGLQETQYF.

The chain employs TRBV6-2 or TRBV6-3 and TRBJ2-1, with 11 bases identical to TRBD1. CDR3 size: 15 residues. V shed 7 bases and J 3 bases; nucleotides not matched to a gene: 5. The germline CDR1 and CDR2 sequences are MNHEY and SVGEGT. The CDR3 sequence: CASTVDRGRYNEQFF. The CDR3 coding sequence is TGTGCCAGCACCGTGGACAGGGGGCGCTACAATGAGCAGTTCTTC.

This clonotype was detected only a few times. The chain combines TRBV5-1 with TRBJ1-2; 10 bases match TRBD1. Trimming at V came to 3 bases and at J to 8 bases, leaving 4 bases not matched to a gene. Germline V gives CDR1 SGHRS, CDR2 YFSETQ. The CDR3 runs 13 residues. In nucleotides, the CDR3 is TGCGCCAGCAGCTACGACAGGGGGCACGGCTACACCTTC. Its protein product is CASSYDRGHGYTF. Variable domain in full (rest from reference TRBV5-1 and TRBJ1-2): KAGVTQTPRYLIKTRGQQVTLSCSPISGHRSVSWYQQTPGQGLQFLFEYFSETQRNKGNFPGRFSGRQFSNSRSEMNVSTLELGDSALYLCASSYDRGHGYTFGSGTRLTVV.

This clonotype came up a few times. J is TRBJ2-3 and V is TRBV2; D remains unclear. This CDR3 spans 13 amino acids. V was pared by 1 base and J by 9 bases, with 11 bases between. The germline V gene encodes CDR1 SNHLY and CDR2 FYNNEI. The CDR3 loop is CASSEEDSQTQYF. DNA for the CDR3: TGTGCCAGCAGTGAAGAAGATAGCCAGACGCAGTATTTT. Variable domain in full (rest from reference TRBV2 and TRBJ2-3): EPEVTQTPSHQVTQMGQEVILRCVPISNHLYFYWYRQILGQKVEFLVSFYNNEISEKSEIFDDQFSVERPDGSNFTLKIRSTKLEDSAMYFCASSEEDSQTQYFGPGTRLTVL.

This clonotype was seen repeatedly, ten times or more. The chain combines TRBV3-1 with TRBJ2-7; TRBD2 aligns across 12 bases. Germline V gene lookup returns CDR1 LGHDT and CDR2 YNNKEL (reference sequence). The CDR3 spans 15 residues. V shed 4 bases and J 1 base; nucleotides not matched to a gene: 2. The CDR3 sequence: CASSPGTSGSYEQYF. As DNA, the CDR3 is TGTGCCAGCAGCCCCGGGACTAGCGGGTCCTACGAGCAGTACTTC.

This clonotype was counted a few times. The V and J genes are TRBV7-2 and TRBJ2-7, with 8 bases identical to TRBD2. V gave up 6 bases and J gave up 3 bases; unmatched junction bases: 1. The CDR3 is 12 amino acids. Germline V gene data show CDR1 as SGHTA and CDR2 as FQGNSA. CDR3 in DNA: TGTGCCAGCAGTGGGACTAGCTACGAGCAGTACTTC. Translation gives CASSGTSYEQYF.

A remark on this clonotype: A read error may be the cause here, since a much bigger clone is one base away. The chain combines TRBV29-1 with TRBJ1-2; no clear D gene. Trimming shortened V by 5 bases and J by 2 bases, and 15 bases separated the two germline ends. Germline V gene data show CDR1 as SQVTM and CDR2 as ANQGSEA. There are 14 residues in the CDR3. Here the CDR3 DNA reads TGCAGCGTTACCCCGGCGGCGAGAAACTATGGCTACACCTTC. Its translation: CSVTPAARNYGYTF.

The chain carries TRBV7-2 and TRBJ1-2; D not certain. The CDR3 loop spans 13 amino acids. V was cut by 0 bases and J by 6 bases, with 8 bases left in between. The V gene's germline CDR1 is SGHTA and CDR2 FQGNSA. The CDR3 bases are TGTGCCAGCAGCTTAGCCAGGTCTGATGGCTACACCTTC. The encoded protein is CASSLARSDGYTF.

This clonotype occurred a few times. The chain couples TRBV29-1 to TRBJ2-5; unclear D gene. The CDR3 sequence is 12 residues long. V was pared by 0 bases and J by 5 bases, with 7 bases between. Germline-derived CDR1 and CDR2 are SQVTM and ANQGSEA. The CDR3 here is CSVEEGSETQYF. The CDR3, as DNA: TGCAGCGTTGAAGAAGGGTCGGAGACCCAGTACTTC.

This clonotype occurred a few times. The chain links TRBV2 to TRBJ1-2; 9 bases are a match to TRBD1. CDR1 and CDR2 (germline): SNHLY, FYNNEI. This CDR3 is 14 amino acids long. With V trimmed by 8 bases and J by 4 bases, 8 bases remained unmatched. This CDR3 reads CASGTGKGPYGYTF. The CDR3 nucleotides are TGTGCCAGCGGGACAGGGAAAGGACCCTATGGCTACACCTTC.

V and J are TRBV29-1 and TRBJ1-2; D uncertain. The V and J ends lost 6 bases and 0 bases respectively, with 5 bases between them. The CDR3 length is 11 residues. In germline, CDR1 is SQVTM, CDR2 ANQGSEA. The DNA for the CDR3 is TGCAGCGTCGGGACTAACTATGGCTACACCTTC. This gives the protein CSVGTNYGYTF.

This clonotype turned up a few times. The chain couples TRBV28 to TRBJ2-1; weak D call: TRBD2 (6 bases). Germline CDR1 and CDR2: MDHEN and SYDVKM. This CDR3 region has 15 residues. Deletions cut 6 bases from V and 5 bases from J, with 17 bases between. CDR3 sequence: CASSPGGRGNNEQFF. CDR3 bases: TGTGCCAGCAGCCCAGGAGGGCGAGGAAACAATGAGCAGTTCTTC.

Only a few counts were recorded for this clonotype. The chain couples TRBV20-1 to TRBJ1-4; a possible D gene is TRBD1 (5 bases). Deletions cut 6 bases from V and 5 bases from J, with 10 bases between. The germline V gene has CDR1 DFQATT and CDR2 SNEGSKA (reference sequence). The CDR3 sequence is 12 residues long. The CDR3, as DNA: TGCAGTGCGGGGCACCTCAATGAAAAACTGTTTTTT. Translation gives CSAGHLNEKLFF.

In its sample, this clonotype was seen a few times. The chain recombines TRBV7-9 with TRBJ1-6, with D perhaps TRBD1 (5 bases). V lost 1 base, J lost 7 bases, and 11 bases lay in between. Germline loops: CDR1 SEHNR, CDR2 FQNEAQ (reference sequence). CDR3 size: 15 residues. CDR3 coding DNA: TGTGCCAGCAGCTTAGTAGTAGGGACGAATTCACCCCTCCACTTT. It is translated as CASSLVVGTNSPLHF. The variable domain in full, completed from reference TRBV7-9 and TRBJ1-6, reads DTGVSQNPRHKITKRGQNVTFRCDPISEHNRLYWYRQTLGQGPEFLTYFQNEAQLEKSRLLSDRFSAERPKGSFSTLEIQRTEQGDSAMYLCASSLVVGTNSPLHFGNGTRLTVT.

The chain recombines TRBV18 with TRBJ2-7; the D gene is possibly TRBD2 (7 bases). The CDR3 extends over 15 amino acids. The V and J ends lost 2 bases and 6 bases respectively, with 17 bases between them. Germline CDR1 reads KGHSH; CDR2 reads LQKENI. The chain's CDR3 is CASSPVQREGGEQYF. DNA for the CDR3: TGTGCCAGCTCACCAGTGCAGCGGGAAGGGGGCGAGCAGTACTTC.

This clonotype was recorded at least ten times. The chain links TRBV7-2 to TRBJ2-7; possible D gene TRBD1, 6 bases. V lost 4 bases and J 1 base, leaving 11 bases between the germline ends. CDR3 length equals 14 residues. The germline gives CDR1 SGHTA, CDR2 FQGNSA. CDR3 nucleotide sequence: TGTGCCAGCAGCTCCCCGGGACAATCCTACGAGCAGTACTTC. Translation: CASSSPGQSYEQYF.